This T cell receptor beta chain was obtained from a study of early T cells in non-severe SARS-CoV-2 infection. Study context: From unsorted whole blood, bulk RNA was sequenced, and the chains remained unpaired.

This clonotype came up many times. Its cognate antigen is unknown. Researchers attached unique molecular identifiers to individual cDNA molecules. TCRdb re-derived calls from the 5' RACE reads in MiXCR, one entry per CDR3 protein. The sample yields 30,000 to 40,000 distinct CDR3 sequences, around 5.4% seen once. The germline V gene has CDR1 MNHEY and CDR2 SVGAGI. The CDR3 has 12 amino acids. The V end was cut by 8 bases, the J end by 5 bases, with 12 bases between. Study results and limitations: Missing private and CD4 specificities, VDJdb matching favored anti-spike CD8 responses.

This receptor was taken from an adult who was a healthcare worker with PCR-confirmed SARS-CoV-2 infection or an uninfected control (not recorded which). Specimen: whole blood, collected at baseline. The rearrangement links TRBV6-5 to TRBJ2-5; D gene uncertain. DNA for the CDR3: TGTGCCAGCGCTAGGTACCGGGAGACCCAGTACTTC. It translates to CASARYRETQYF.